Sequencing of this T cell receptor (beta chain) was carried out in a study of T cells in Graves' hyperthyroidism and ophthalmopathy. The study's findings and limits: A model of 13 V-J pairs discriminated ophthalmopathy from stable hyperthyroidism.

TCR beta CDR3 regions were amplified from RNA transcripts. Using the HTBI primer set, a first-round RT-PCR was run on the TCR CDR3. TCRdb re-called the multiplex PCR reads with MiXCR, one entry per CDR3 protein. Of under 400,000 distinct CDR3 sequences in the sample, around 16% were seen once. The study left out patients who had uncontrolled infection, other autoimmune disease, pregnancy or lactation. This CDR3 is 16 amino acids long. CDR1 and CDR2 (germline): LNHDA, SQIVND (reference sequence). The V gene lost 4 bases and the J gene lost 4 bases, with 17 bases spanning the gap. A remark on this clonotype: Its antigen is still unknown.

The chain is built from TRBV19 and TRBJ1-3; a possible D gene is TRBD1 (5 bases). Sequenced sample: blood. The receptor was isolated from a man aged 30 to 39 with Graves' hyperthyroidism. CDR3 bases: TGTGCCAGTAGTAAAGGATTTGGGACTTCCGGAAACACCATATATTTT. Encoded protein: CASSKGFGTSGNTIYF.